Following are 21 T cell receptor beta chains from one sample sequenced in a study of immune evolution from preneoplasia to lung adenocarcinoma (dated by TCRdb to about 2021). Preparation of the library involved the immunoSEQ multiplex PCR assay. The clones in this table, taken by TCRdb from immuneACCESS, are in-frame only. Not every clone is retained; where verified, under half of the shortfall comes from an unresolved V gene, and the cause of the rest is unknown. The sample table holds around 4,700 clones, of which roughly 80% were seen once. Of the sample, approximately 9.5% falls within the top ten clones. The specimen was FFPE minimally invasive lung adenocarcinoma tissue. According to the study, the label for this sample's cell subset or site signals: micro-invasive lung adenocarcinoma (MIA). These receptors were taken from a person between 60 and 79 years old with lung adenocarcinoma.

The V call is TRBV19, the J call TRBJ1-1; a weak D match, TRBD1 (5 bases). V lost 6 bases and J 5 bases, leaving 16 bases between the germline ends. The CDR3 loop spans 14 amino acids. CDR1 is LNHDA and CDR2 is SQIVND in the germline V gene (reference sequence). The DNA for the CDR3 is TGTGCCAGTAGAGCGCCTGGGACTGGAACTGAAGCTTTCTTT. Amino acid sequence: CASRAPGTGTEAFF.

This chain joins TRBV6-1 and TRBJ1-2, with no clear D. Trimming took 2 bases from V and 4 from J, leaving 8 bases between them. Germline CDR1 and CDR2: MNHNS and SASEGT. This CDR3 region has 13 residues. CDR3 sequence: CASSERETYGYTF. The CDR3 DNA reads TGTGCCAGCAGTGAAAGGGAGACCTATGGCTACACCTTC.

The chain is built from TRBV29-1 and TRBJ2-3, with D unresolved. The CDR3 totals 12 residues. Deletions cut 1 base from V and 5 bases from J, with 7 bases between. Per the germline V gene, CDR1 is SQVTM and CDR2 is ANQGSEA. In DNA form, the CDR3 reads TGCAGCGTTGAAGGGGGTATAGATACGCAGTATTTT. Translated: CSVEGGIDTQYF.

In the case of this clone: Its ends do not fully match the called genes, so a read error is possible. The rearrangement links TRBV20-1 to TRBJ2-5; D is ambiguous. Germline CDR1 DFQATT, CDR2 SNEGSKA (reference sequence). CDR3 size: 10 residues. CDR3 in DNA: TGCAGTGCTAGAAAAGAGGCCCAGTACTTC. Its translation is CSARKEAQYF.

Here the CDR3 reads CASSLGGSGSNEKLFF. CDR3 nucleotide sequence: TGTGCCAGTAGTTTGGGGGGATCGGGAAGTAATGAAAAACTGTTTTTT. The chain combines TRBV19 with TRBJ1-4, with D maybe TRBD1 (5 bases). The V end was cut by 5 bases, the J end by 4 bases, with 17 bases between. Germline values: CDR1 LNHDA, CDR2 SQIVND (reference sequence). The CDR3 sequence is 16 residues long.

This chain joins TRBV2 and TRBJ2-1; 11 nucleotides align to TRBD2. CDR1 is SNHLY, CDR2 FYNNEI, per germline. This CDR3 comprises 14 residues. Unmatched junction bases numbered 3, after V lost 6 bases and J lost 5 bases. For the CDR3, the DNA is TGTGCCAGCAGCCGACTAGCGGGGAACAATGAGCAGTTCTTC. Encoded protein: CASSRLAGNNEQFF.

V usage is TRBV7-2 and J usage is TRBJ1-2; D is ambiguous. CDR3 length: 10 residues. Germline V gene data show CDR1 as SGHTA and CDR2 as FQGNSA. V was trimmed by 1 base and J by 8 bases, leaving 2 bases between them. CDR3 nucleotide sequence: TGTGCCAGCAGCTTAGGAGGCTACACCTTC. Encoded protein: CASSLGGYTF.

The chain uses TRBV7-9 and TRBJ1-1; no reliable D call. This CDR3 has 12 residues. Trimming removed 4 bases from V and 8 bases from J, with 11 bases in between. Germline CDR1 is SEHNR and CDR2 is FQNEAQ (reference sequence). CDR3 nucleotide sequence: TGTGCCAGCAGCTCCCCCTTGGGAGAAGCTTTCTTT. Residues: CASSSPLGEAFF.

V and J are TRBV25-1 and TRBJ2-7; TRBD2 matches at 10 bases. V gave up 6 bases and J gave up 8 bases; unmatched junction bases: 4. This CDR3 contains 12 residues. Germline assignment: CDR1 MGHDK and CDR2 SYGVNS. In DNA form, the CDR3 reads TGTGCCAGCAGCCCGGGACTAGCGCAGCAGTACTTC. Protein sequence: CASSPGLAQQYF.

The chain joins TRBV15 to TRBJ1-1, with D hard to call. Germline CDR1 LNHNV, CDR2 YYDKDF (reference sequence). V was cut by 5 bases and J by 4 bases, with 11 bases left in between. This CDR3 has 13 residues. The CDR3 protein is CATSGYGGTEAFF. As DNA, the CDR3 is TGTGCCACCAGCGGTTATGGTGGCACTGAAGCTTTCTTT.

This clone is judged large. J is TRBJ2-7 and V is TRBV6-5, with D unresolved. The CDR3 has 12 residues. The V gene's germline CDR1 is MNHEY and CDR2 SVGAGI. V was trimmed by 5 bases and J by 3 bases, leaving 8 bases between them. CDR3 nucleotide sequence: TGTGCCAGCAGTCTTATAGGCTACGAGCAGTACTTC. Protein product: CASSLIGYEQYF.

The chain uses TRBV5-1 and TRBJ2-7, with no clear D. This CDR3 has 11 amino acids. V lost 4 bases and J 0 bases, leaving 2 bases between the germline ends. Germline-derived CDR1 and CDR2 are SGHRS and YFSETQ. The CDR3 region is CASSNSYEQYF. The CDR3 bases are TGCGCCAGCAGCAACTCCTACGAGCAGTACTTC.

The chain joins TRBV27 to TRBJ1-6; TRBD1 might be the D (5 bases). The ends were cut back, 5 bases at V and 9 bases at J, with 14 bases in the middle. This CDR3 contains 14 residues. CDR1 MNHEY and CDR2 SMNVEV come from the germline V gene (reference sequence). The CDR3 DNA follows: TGTGCCAGCAGTCGGGGCGCTTGGGCTTCACCCCTCCACTTT. This gives the protein CASSRGAWASPLHF.

The rearrangement joins TRBV28 to TRBJ2-1; TRBD1 matches at 8 bases. This CDR3 is 15 amino acids long. V lost 5 bases and J lost 5; bases outside the gene matches: 8. Per germline, CDR1 MDHEN and CDR2 SYDVKM. CDR3 protein: CASSPRDRPDNEQFF. CDR3 nucleotide sequence: TGTGCCAGCAGTCCCCGGGACAGGCCGGACAATGAGCAGTTCTTC.

Only one count was recorded for this clone. This CDR3 reads CASSYLGQGGVETQYF. The CDR3 coding sequence is TGTGCCAGCAGTTACTTGGGACAGGGTGGCGTTGAGACCCAGTACTTC. The chain joins TRBV6-5 to TRBJ2-5; 9 nucleotides line up with TRBD1. Losses at the gene ends were 1 base for V and 5 bases for J; bases not matched to a gene: 8. The germline V gene has CDR1 MNHEY and CDR2 SVGAGI. The CDR3 runs 16 residues.

As concerns this clone: The same CDR3 is also encoded by other DNA sequences in this sample. The gene calls are TRBV5-1 and TRBJ1-1; D is ambiguous. The CDR3 runs to 14 residues. Germline lookup yields CDR1 SGHRS and CDR2 YFSETQ. V lost 0 bases to trimming and J lost 1 base, with 7 bases between them. The CDR3 reads CASSLEGQNTEAFF. The CDR3 DNA follows: TGCGCCAGCAGCTTGGAAGGGCAGAACACTGAAGCTTTCTTT.

This clone qualifies as large (0.1 to 1%). The V and J genes are TRBV11-2 and TRBJ2-1; D unresolved. Germline CDR1 SGHAT, CDR2 FQNNGV. CDR3 length: 13 amino acids. V shed 1 base and J shed 7 bases, with 8 bases lying between them. CDR3 in amino acids: CASSLVGQNEQFF. In DNA form, the CDR3 reads TGTGCCAGCAGCTTAGTTGGGCAGAATGAGCAGTTCTTC. The complete variable domain, with remaining parts taken from reference TRBV11-2 and TRBJ2-1, reads EAGVAQSPRYKIIEKRQSVAFWCNPISGHATLYWYQQILGQGPKLLIQFQNNGVVDDSQLPKDRFSAERLKGVDSTLKIQPAKLEDSAVYLCASSLVGQNEQFFGPGTRLTVL.

The rearrangement links TRBV6-1 to TRBJ1-2; D is possibly TRBD1 (5 bases). CDR3 length: 14 amino acids. V dropped 5 bases and J dropped 7 bases, with 17 bases sitting between them. From germline, CDR1 is MNHNS and CDR2 SASEGT. For the CDR3, the DNA is TGTGCCAGCAGTCCTACGGGACCTACCGCTGGCTACACCTTC. This codes for CASSPTGPTAGYTF.

This rearrangement joins TRBV9 to TRBJ2-2; D unclear. V lost 1 base and J lost 5, with 6 bases in between. Germline CDR1 and CDR2: SGDLS and YYNGEE. This CDR3 is built from 13 residues. Written as DNA, the CDR3 is TGTGCCAGCAGCGTAACCGGAACCGGGGAGCTGTTTTTT. Translation gives CASSVTGTGELFF.

The chain is built from TRBV5-1 and TRBJ2-3; no clear D. The CDR3 totals 14 residues. The V end lost 4 bases, the J end lost 3 bases, and 12 bases lay between the germline ends. Germline assignment: CDR1 SGHRS and CDR2 YFSETQ. CDR3 protein: CASSATGVTDTQYF. In nucleotides, the CDR3 is TGCGCCAGCAGCGCCACTGGGGTGACAGATACGCAGTATTTT. The whole variable domain, remainder taken from reference TRBV5-1 and TRBJ2-3, is KAGVTQTPRYLIKTRGQQVTLSCSPISGHRSVSWYQQTPGQGLQFLFEYFSETQRNKGNFPGRFSGRQFSNSRSEMNVSTLELGDSALYLCASSATGVTDTQYFGPGTRLTVL.

V is TRBV7-9 and J is TRBJ1-1; D possibly corresponds to TRBD1 (5 bases). The V gene's germline CDR1 is SEHNR and CDR2 FQNEAQ (reference sequence). Trimming shortened V by 1 base and J by 1 base, and 13 bases separated the two germline ends. The CDR3 has 16 residues. The DNA for the CDR3 is TGTGCCAGCAGCTTAGGTCTGCAGGGCGGGAACACTGAAGCTTTCTTT. It specifies CASSLGLQGGNTEAFF.